This TCR beta chain emerged from a study of cytomegalovirus exposure and HLA in healthy donors. General study findings and limits: A later analysis reportedly found that, within productive TCRs, an Asian-associated ancestry cluster had fewer N-insertions than the mean observed across the roughly 630 donors. In an earlier analysis, about 87% or about 30%: the productive usage of most TCR beta V segments.

Both 60 Vbeta primers and 13 Jbeta primers went into the PCR. Sequencing used immunoSEQ multiplex PCR; TCRdb keeps in-frame clones, though not all of them. Of some 190,000 clones detected, 60% to 80% appear once; the ten largest clones hold 3.1%. Unmatched junction bases numbered 3, after V lost 6 bases and J lost 3 bases. This CDR3 comprises 14 residues. From germline, CDR1 is MNHEY and CDR2 SVGAGI. Concerning this clone: Its antigen is currently unknown.

The material sequenced was PBMCs. The J gene is TRBJ2-3, the V gene TRBV6-5; TRBD1 agrees at 10 bases. The receptor was derived from a woman aged 25 to 39 in good health and CMV-seropositive. This chain's CDR3 is CASRGQGGTDTQYF. The CDR3 DNA sequence: TGTGCCAGCAGAGGACAGGGGGGGACAGATACGCAGTATTTT.